What follows are 16 T cell receptor beta chains derived from one specimen sequenced in a study of early stage breast cancer tumors. Profiling relied on immunoSEQ multiplex PCR, and the TCRdb table lists in-frame clones only, not all of them. The sample includes tens of thousands of clones, about nine tenths seen only once; the top ten take more than 4%. The sequenced sample was blood. Receptors were obtained from a person aged 70 to 79 with breast cancer.

V is TRBV7-9 and J is TRBJ1-1, with D unclear. This CDR3 is built from 13 residues. Trimming took 7 bases from V and 3 from J, leaving 12 bases between them. Germline CDR1 and CDR2: SEHNR and FQNEAQ (reference sequence). The CDR3 loop is CASNPGRYTEAFF. The CDR3 nucleotides are TGTGCCAGCAACCCGGGGAGGTACACTGAAGCTTTCTTT.

This chain connects TRBV21-1 to TRBJ2-5; TRBD1, the table's D call, was not compared with the DNA. TRBV21-1 is listed as a pseudogene. CDR3 length equals 16 residues. DNA of the CDR3: TGTGCCAGCAGCCCACCACAGGGGATAAGGGAAGAGACCCAGTACTTC. Protein product: CASSPPQGIREETQYF.

This clone was observed once. This CDR3 is CASSHPLGEWLAQFF. CDR3 coding DNA: TGCGCCAGCAGCCACCCCTTGGGCGAGTGGCTGGCGCAGTTCTTC. The chain couples TRBV4-1 to TRBJ2-1; D is unclear. The CDR3 runs to 15 residues. Germline lookup yields CDR1 MGHRA and CDR2 YSYEKL. Trimming stripped 3 bases from V and 12 bases from J, with 21 bases between.

This chain links TRBV7-3 with TRBJ2-1; 15 bases align to TRBD2. The germline gives CDR1 SGHTA, CDR2 FQGTGA. J lost 8 bases, V lost 5 bases, and 4 bases had no gene match. CDR3 length: 15 amino acids. The CDR3 DNA follows: TGTGCCAGCAGCCCCGGACTAGCGGGAGGGGATGAGCAGTTCTTC. Translation gives CASSPGLAGGDEQFF.

This rearrangement joins TRBV5-1 to TRBJ1-4; the D gene is possibly TRBD1 (5 bases). The V end lost 0 bases, the J end lost 0 bases, and 12 bases lay between the germline ends. CDR3 size: 17 residues. Germline V gives CDR1 SGHRS, CDR2 YFSETQ. CDR3 nucleotide sequence: TGCGCCAGCAGCTTGGCCCCGGGGGGTGCAACTAATGAAAAACTGTTTTTT. Its protein product is CASSLAPGGATNEKLFF.

V and J are TRBV5-4 and TRBJ1-2; D unclear. Germline loops: CDR1 SGHNT, CDR2 YYREEE (reference sequence). With 4 bases removed from V and 0 bases from J, the gap between germline ends came to 7 bases. CDR3 size: 13 residues. CDR3 DNA: TGTGCCAGCAGCCAGACAACTAACTATGGCTACACCTTC. It specifies CASSQTTNYGYTF.

The chain employs TRBV30 and TRBJ1-2; 8 bases match TRBD1. V shed 3 bases, J shed 6 bases, and the junction held 3 bases outside the gene matches. Germline CDR1 and CDR2: GTSNPN and SVGIG (reference sequence). The CDR3 runs 12 residues. This CDR3 is CAWSQTGDGYTF. The CDR3 DNA reads TGTGCCTGGAGCCAGACAGGGGATGGCTACACCTTC.

V is TRBV19 and J is TRBJ2-2, with TRBD2 as a possible D gene (5 bases). CDR1 LNHDA and CDR2 SQIVND come from the germline V gene (reference sequence). Trimming shortened V by 3 bases and J by 0 bases, and 11 bases separated the two germline ends. The CDR3 has 16 residues. The CDR3 DNA reads as TGTGCCAGTAGTATTAACAGCGGTACGAACACCGGGGAGCTGTTTTTT. Encoded protein: CASSINSGTNTGELFF.

The V and J genes are TRBV4-1 and TRBJ2-1; the match to TRBD1 covers 7 bases. The CDR3 totals 13 residues. With 1 base clipped from V and 13 bases from J, the junction kept 7 bases outside the gene matches. Germline values: CDR1 MGHRA, CDR2 YSYEKL. Here the CDR3 DNA reads TGCGCCAGCAGCCAAGCAAGAACAGGGGATCAGTTCTTC. Its translation: CASSQARTGDQFF.

V usage is TRBV28 and J usage is TRBJ2-1; 8 positions match TRBD2. The germline CDR1 and CDR2 sequences are MDHEN and SYDVKM. The V gene end was trimmed by 2 bases and the J gene end by 7 bases; junction bases not matched to a gene: 7. The CDR3 covers 15 residues. CDR3 bases: TGTGCCAGCAGTTTAACCCGGGAGGGGACTAATGAGCAGTTCTTC. Protein product: CASSLTREGTNEQFF.

This chain joins TRBV4-1 and TRBJ1-5; weak D call: TRBD1 (6 bases). Trimming removed 2 bases at V and 5 bases at J, with 13 bases between. Per the germline V gene, CDR1 is MGHRA and CDR2 is YSYEKL. CDR3 length equals 15 residues. This chain's CDR3 is CASSQRQGTDQPQHF. CDR3 sequence (DNA): TGCGCCAGCAGCCAAAGGCAGGGGACCGATCAGCCCCAGCATTTT.

This clone was seen just once. This chain uses TRBV2 with TRBJ1-4, with a weak D call TRBD1 (5 bases). Germline V gives CDR1 SNHLY, CDR2 FYNNEI. CDR3 length: 15 residues. The V end lost 1 base, the J end lost 5 bases, and 11 bases lay between the germline ends. The CDR3, as DNA: TGTGCCAGCAGTGAAGGACCCGGGGGGAATGAAAAACTGTTTTTT. Encoded protein: CASSEGPGGNEKLFF.

Here the CDR3 reads CASNLAGGAYEQYF. CDR3 bases: TGCGCCAGCAATCTAGCGGGAGGGGCCTACGAGCAGTACTTC. V is TRBV10-2 and J is TRBJ2-7, with 12 bases aligning to TRBD2. V shed 7 bases, J shed 2 bases, and the junction held 3 bases outside the gene matches. Germline values: CDR1 WSHSY, CDR2 SAAADI. The CDR3 has 14 residues.

The chain has TRBV28 and TRBJ1-4; 8 bases match TRBD1. Germline V gives CDR1 MDHEN, CDR2 SYDVKM. CDR3 length: 15 residues. J was trimmed by 7 bases and V by 2 bases; bases with no gene match: 6. The CDR3 nucleotides are TGTGCCAGCAGTTTAAGGGCAGGGGGCGGTGAAAAACTGTTTTTT. This translates into CASSLRAGGGEKLFF.

This clone was detected once. The CDR3 nucleotides read TGTGCCAGCAGCTTGGAACAGGGCCCTCTCTACGAGCAGTACTTC. This encodes CASSLEQGPLYEQYF. The chain has TRBV5-4 and TRBJ2-7; the D gene is possibly TRBD1 (6 bases). Germline CDR1 reads SGHNT; CDR2 reads YYREEE (reference sequence). This CDR3 contains 15 residues. V was pared by 0 bases and J by 3 bases, with 13 bases between. The full variable domain, with the rest looked up from reference TRBV5-4 and TRBJ2-7, is ETGVTQSPTHLIKTRGQQVTLRCSSQSGHNTVSWYQQALGQGPQFIFQYYREEENGRGNFPPRFSGLQFPNYSSELNVNALELDDSALYLCASSLEQGPLYEQYFGPGTRLTVT.

The V call is TRBV29-1, the J call TRBJ1-3; 8 positions agree with TRBD1. The CDR3 contains 14 residues. Germline V gene data show CDR1 as SQVTM and CDR2 as ANQGSEA. V dropped 2 bases and J dropped 2; count of bases not matched to a gene: 2. CDR3: CSVEKDRAGNTIYF. DNA for the CDR3: TGCAGCGTTGAAAAGGACAGGGCTGGAAACACCATATATTTT.